This paragraph reports one T cell receptor beta chain. This record belongs to a study of shared clonotypes between healthy human individuals. The J segment lost 1 base and the V segment lost 5 bases, leaving 4 bases of the junction unmatched. Germline V gives CDR1 SGHTA, CDR2 FQGNSA. CDR3 length: 15 residues. Genomic DNA of each subset was evenly split across several immunoSEQ plates. The DNA input per sorted-subset replicate PCR was 200 ng, corresponding to 25,000 to 30,000 T cell genomes. Libraries were prepared by immunoSEQ multiplex PCR; TCRdb keeps only in-frame clonotypes and omits some of them. The sample holds roughly 2.6 million clones, 90% to 95% seen once. CD4+ cells yielded CD45RA+ naive and CD45RA-negative memory subsets.

Sample: naive CD4+ T cells sorted from blood. Indicated subset: CD45RA+ positively selected. The V gene is TRBV7-2, the J gene TRBJ2-7; TRBD1 agrees at 11 bases. This sequence originates from a man aged 18 to 30 in good health. CDR3 in DNA: TGTGCCAGCAGCCCCCGGGACAGGGGGTCCTACGAGCAGTACTTC. Its protein product is CASSPRDRGSYEQYF.